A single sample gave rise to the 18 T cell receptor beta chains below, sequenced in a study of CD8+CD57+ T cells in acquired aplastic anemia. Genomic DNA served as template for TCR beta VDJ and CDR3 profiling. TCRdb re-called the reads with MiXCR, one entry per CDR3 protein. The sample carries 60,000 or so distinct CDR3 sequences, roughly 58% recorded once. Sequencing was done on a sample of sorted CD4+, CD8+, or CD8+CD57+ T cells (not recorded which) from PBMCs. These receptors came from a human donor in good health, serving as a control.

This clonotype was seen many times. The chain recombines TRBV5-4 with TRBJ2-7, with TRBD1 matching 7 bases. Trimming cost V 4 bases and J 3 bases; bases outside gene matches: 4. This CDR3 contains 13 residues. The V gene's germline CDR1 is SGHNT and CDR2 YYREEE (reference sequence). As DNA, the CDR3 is TGTGCCAGCAGCACGGGACAGAACTACGAGCAGTACTTC. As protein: CASSTGQNYEQYF. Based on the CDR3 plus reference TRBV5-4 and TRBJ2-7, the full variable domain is ETGVTQSPTHLIKTRGQQVTLRCSSQSGHNTVSWYQQALGQGPQFIFQYYREEENGRGNFPPRFSGLQFPNYSSELNVNALELDDSALYLCASSTGQNYEQYFGPGTRLTVT.

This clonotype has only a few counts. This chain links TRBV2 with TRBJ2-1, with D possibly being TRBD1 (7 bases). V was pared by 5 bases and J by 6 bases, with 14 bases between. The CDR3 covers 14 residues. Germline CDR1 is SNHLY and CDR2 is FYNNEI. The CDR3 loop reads CASSSRQGGNEQFF. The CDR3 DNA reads TGTGCCAGCAGTTCCCGACAGGGAGGCAATGAGCAGTTCTTC.

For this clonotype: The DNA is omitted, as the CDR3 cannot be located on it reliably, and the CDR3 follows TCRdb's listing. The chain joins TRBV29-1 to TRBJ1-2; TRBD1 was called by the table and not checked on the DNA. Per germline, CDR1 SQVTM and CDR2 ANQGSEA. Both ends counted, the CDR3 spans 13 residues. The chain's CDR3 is CSAGPGTDYGCAF.

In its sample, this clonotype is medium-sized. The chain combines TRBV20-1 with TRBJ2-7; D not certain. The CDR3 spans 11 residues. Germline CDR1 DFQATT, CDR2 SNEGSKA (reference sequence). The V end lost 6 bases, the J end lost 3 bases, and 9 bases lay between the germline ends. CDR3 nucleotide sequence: TGCAGTGCGCATGCAATCTACGAGCAGTACTTC. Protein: CSAHAIYEQYF.

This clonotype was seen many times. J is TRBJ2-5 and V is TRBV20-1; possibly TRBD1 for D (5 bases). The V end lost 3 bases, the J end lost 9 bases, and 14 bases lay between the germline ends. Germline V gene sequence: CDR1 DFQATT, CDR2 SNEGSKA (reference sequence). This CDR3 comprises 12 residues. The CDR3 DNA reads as TGCAGTGCTAGTGGGGCTCCTGAGGCCCAGTACTTC. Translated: CSASGAPEAQYF.

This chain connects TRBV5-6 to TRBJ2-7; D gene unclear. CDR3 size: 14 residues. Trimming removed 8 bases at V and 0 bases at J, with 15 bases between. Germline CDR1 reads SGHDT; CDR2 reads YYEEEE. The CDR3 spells CASRRAYDSYEQYF. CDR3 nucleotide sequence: TGTGCCAGTAGAAGGGCCTATGACTCCTACGAGCAGTACTTC.

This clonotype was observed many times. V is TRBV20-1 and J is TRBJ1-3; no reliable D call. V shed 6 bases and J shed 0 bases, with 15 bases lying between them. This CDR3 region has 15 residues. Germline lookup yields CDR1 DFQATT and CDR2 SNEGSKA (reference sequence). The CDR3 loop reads CSAGSPRSSGNTIYF. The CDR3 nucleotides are TGCAGTGCGGGCTCTCCTCGGAGCTCTGGAAACACCATATATTTT.

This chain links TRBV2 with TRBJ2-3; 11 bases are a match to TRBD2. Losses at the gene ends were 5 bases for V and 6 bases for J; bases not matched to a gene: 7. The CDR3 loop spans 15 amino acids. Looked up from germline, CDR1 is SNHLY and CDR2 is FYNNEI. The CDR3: CASSRSGGENDTQYF. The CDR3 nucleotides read TGTGCCAGCAGTCGTAGCGGGGGGGAAAACGATACGCAGTATTTT. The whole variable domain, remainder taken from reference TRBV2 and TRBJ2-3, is EPEVTQTPSHQVTQMGQEVILRCVPISNHLYFYWYRQILGQKVEFLVSFYNNEISEKSEIFDDQFSVERPDGSNFTLKIRSTKLEDSAMYFCASSRSGGENDTQYFGPGTRLTVL.

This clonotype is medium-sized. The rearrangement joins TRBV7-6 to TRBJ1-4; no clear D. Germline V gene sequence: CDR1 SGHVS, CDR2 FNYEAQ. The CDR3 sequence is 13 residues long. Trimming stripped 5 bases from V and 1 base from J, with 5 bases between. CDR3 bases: TGTGCCAGCAGCCCGAGAACTAATGAAAAACTGTTTTTT. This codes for CASSPRTNEKLFF.

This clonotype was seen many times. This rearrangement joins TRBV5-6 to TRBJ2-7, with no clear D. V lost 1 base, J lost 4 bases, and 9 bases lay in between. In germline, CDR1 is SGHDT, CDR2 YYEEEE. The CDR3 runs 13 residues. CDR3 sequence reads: CASSLSSGYEQYF. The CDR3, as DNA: TGTGCCAGCAGCTTGTCCTCCGGGTACGAGCAGTACTTC.

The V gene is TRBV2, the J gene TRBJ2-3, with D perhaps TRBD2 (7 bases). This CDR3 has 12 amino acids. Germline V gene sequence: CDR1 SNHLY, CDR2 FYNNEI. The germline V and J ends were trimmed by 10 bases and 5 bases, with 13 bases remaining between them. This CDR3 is CATGRGRDTQYF. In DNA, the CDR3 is TGTGCCACCGGGCGGGGGCGAGATACGCAGTATTTT.

The DNA for the CDR3 is TGTGCCAGCAGTTTAGCCCCTACGAGGGAAGAGACCCAGTACTTC. Translation gives CASSLAPTREETQYF. This chain links TRBV12-3 or TRBV12-4 with TRBJ2-5; weak D call: TRBD2 (5 bases). The CDR3 sequence is 15 residues long. The germline V and J ends were trimmed by 0 bases and 3 bases, with 11 bases remaining between them.

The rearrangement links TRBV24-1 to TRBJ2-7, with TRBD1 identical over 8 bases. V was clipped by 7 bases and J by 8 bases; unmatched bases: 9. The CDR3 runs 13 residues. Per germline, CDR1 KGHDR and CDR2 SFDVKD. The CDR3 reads CATRQGAAVQQYF. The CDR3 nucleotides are TGTGCCACCAGGCAGGGGGCGGCCGTGCAGCAGTACTTC.

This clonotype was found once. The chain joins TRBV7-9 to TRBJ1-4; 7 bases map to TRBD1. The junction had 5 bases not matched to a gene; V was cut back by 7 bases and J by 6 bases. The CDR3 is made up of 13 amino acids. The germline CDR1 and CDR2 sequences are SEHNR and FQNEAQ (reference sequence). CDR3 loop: CASNRGWDEKLFF. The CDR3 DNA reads TGTGCCAGCAACAGGGGCTGGGATGAAAAACTGTTTTTT.

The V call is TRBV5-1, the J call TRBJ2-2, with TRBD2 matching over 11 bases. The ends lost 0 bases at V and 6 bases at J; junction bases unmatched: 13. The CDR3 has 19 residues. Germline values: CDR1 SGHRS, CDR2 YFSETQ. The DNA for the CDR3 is TGCGCCAGCAGCTTGGTAGCGGGAGGGCCACAGGGTTTGGCCGGGGAGCTGTTTTTT. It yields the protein CASSLVAGGPQGLAGELFF.

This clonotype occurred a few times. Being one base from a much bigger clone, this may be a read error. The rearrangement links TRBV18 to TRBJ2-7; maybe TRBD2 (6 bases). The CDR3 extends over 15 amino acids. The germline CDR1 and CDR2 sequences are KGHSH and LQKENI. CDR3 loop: CASPPLSAGFTEQYF. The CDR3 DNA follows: TGTGCCAGCCCACCCCTCTCGGCGGGGTTTACCGAGCAGTACTTC.

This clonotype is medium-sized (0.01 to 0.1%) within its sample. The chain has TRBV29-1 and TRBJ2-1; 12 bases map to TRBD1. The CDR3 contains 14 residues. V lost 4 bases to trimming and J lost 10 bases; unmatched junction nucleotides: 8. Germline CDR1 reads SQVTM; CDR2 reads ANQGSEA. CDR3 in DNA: TGCAGCGTTGTCCGGGACAGGGGGCGGGGGGAGCAGTTCTTC. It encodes CSVVRDRGRGEQFF.

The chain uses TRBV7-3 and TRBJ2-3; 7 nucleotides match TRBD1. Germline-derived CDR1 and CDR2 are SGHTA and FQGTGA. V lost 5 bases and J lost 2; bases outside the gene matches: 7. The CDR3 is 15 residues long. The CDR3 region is CASSAPGQFTDTQYF. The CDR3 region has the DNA TGTGCCAGCAGCGCCCCGGGACAGTTCACAGATACGCAGTATTTT.